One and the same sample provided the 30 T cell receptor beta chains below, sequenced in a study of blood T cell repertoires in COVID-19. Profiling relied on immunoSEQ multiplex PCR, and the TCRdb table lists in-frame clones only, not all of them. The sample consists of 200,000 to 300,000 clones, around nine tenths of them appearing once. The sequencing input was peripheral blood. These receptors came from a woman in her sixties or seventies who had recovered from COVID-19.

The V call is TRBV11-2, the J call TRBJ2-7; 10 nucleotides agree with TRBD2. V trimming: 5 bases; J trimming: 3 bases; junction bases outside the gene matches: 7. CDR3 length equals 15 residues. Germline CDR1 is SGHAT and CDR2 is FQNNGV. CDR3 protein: CASSPQRGGLYEQYF. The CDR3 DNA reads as TGTGCCAGCAGCCCTCAGCGGGGGGGCCTCTACGAGCAGTACTTC.

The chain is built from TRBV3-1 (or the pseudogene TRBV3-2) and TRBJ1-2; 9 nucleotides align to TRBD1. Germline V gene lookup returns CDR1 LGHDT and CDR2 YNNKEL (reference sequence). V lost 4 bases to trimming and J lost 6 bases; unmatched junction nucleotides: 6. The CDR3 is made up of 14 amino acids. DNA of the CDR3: TGTGCCAGCAGCCGGATCCGGACAGGGGATGGCTACACCTTC. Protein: CASSRIRTGDGYTF.

CDR3 in DNA: TGTGCCAGCAGTCAATCAGGGGTGTACGGCACTGAAGCTTTCTTT. Protein sequence: CASSQSGVYGTEAFF. V and J are TRBV11-2 and TRBJ1-1, with D tentatively TRBD1 (6 bases). CDR3 length: 15 amino acids. Trimming took 6 bases from V and 4 from J, leaving 18 bases between them. Looked up from germline, CDR1 is SGHAT and CDR2 is FQNNGV.

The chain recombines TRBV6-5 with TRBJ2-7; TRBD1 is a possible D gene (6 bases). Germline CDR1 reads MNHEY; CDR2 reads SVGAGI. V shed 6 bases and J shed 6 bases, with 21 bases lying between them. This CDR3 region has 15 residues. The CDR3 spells CASSRGQPGQREQYF. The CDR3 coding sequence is TGTGCCAGCAGCCGAGGACAGCCCGGCCAGCGCGAGCAGTACTTC.

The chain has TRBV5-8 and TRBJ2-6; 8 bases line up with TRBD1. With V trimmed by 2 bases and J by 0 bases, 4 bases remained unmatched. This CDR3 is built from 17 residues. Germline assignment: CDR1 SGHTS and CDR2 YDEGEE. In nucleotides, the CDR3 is TGTGCCAGCAGCTTAGGACAGGGAAACTCTGGGGCCAACGTCCTGACTTTC. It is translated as CASSLGQGNSGANVLTF.

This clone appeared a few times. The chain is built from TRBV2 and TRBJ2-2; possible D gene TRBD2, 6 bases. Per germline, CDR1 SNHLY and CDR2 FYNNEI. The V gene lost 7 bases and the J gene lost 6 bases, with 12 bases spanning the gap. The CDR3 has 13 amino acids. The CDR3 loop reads CASKAGPPGELFF. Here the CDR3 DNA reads TGTGCCAGCAAGGCGGGGCCCCCCGGGGAGCTGTTTTTT.

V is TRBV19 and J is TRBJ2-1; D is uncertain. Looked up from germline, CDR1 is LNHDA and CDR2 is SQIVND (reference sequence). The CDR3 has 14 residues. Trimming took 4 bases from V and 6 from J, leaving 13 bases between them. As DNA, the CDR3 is TGTGCCAGTAGTACCCCGCGGCGCCTCAATGAGCAGTTCTTC. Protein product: CASSTPRRLNEQFF.

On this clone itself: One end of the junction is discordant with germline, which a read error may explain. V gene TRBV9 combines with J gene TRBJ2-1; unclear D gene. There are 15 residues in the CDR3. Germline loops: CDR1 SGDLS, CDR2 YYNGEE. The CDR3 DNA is TGTGCCAGCAGCGTAGTTGGGTCCAACTACGATGAGCAGTTCTTC. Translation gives CASSVVGSNYDEQFF.

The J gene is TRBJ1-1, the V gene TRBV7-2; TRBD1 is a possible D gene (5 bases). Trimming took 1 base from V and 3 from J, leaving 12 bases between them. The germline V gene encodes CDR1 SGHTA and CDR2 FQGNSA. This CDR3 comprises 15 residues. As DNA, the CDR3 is TGTGCCAGCAGCTTAGGTGGAGGGGAACACACTGAAGCTTTCTTT. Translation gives CASSLGGGEHTEAFF. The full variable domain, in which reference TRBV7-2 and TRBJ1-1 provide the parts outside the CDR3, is GAGVSQSPSNKVTEKGKDVELRCDPISGHTALYWYRQSLGQGLEFLIYFQGNSAPDKSGLPSDRFSAERTGGSVSTLTIQRTQQEDSAVYLCASSLGGGEHTEAFFGQGTRLTVV.

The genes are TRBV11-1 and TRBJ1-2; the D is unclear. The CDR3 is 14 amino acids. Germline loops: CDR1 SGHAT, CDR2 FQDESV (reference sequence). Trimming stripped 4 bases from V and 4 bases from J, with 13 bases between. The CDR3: CASSYTFGSYGYTF. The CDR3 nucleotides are TGTGCCAGCAGCTACACATTCGGGTCCTATGGCTACACCTTC. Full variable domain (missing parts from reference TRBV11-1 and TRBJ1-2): EAEVAQSPRYKITEKSQAVAFWCDPISGHATLYWYRQILGQGPELLVQFQDESVVDDSQLPKDRFSAERLKGVDSTLKIQPAELGDSAMYLCASSYTFGSYGYTFGSGTRLTVV.

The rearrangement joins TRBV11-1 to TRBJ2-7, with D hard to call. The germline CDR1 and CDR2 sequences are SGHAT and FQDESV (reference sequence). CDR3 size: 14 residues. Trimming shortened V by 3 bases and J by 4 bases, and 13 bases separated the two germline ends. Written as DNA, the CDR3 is TGTGCCAGCAGCTTCATCAGTAGCTCTTACGAGCAGTACTTC. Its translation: CASSFISSSYEQYF.

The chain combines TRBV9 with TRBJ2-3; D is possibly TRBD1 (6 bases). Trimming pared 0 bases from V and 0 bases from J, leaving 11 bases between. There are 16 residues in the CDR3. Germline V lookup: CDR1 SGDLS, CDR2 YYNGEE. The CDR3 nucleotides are TGTGCCAGCAGCGTAGTGAGCAGGGGAAGCACAGATACGCAGTATTTT. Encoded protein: CASSVVSRGSTDTQYF. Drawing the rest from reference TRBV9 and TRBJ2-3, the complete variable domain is DSGVTQTPKHLITATGQRVTLRCSPRSGDLSVYWYQQSLDQGLQFLIQYYNGEERAKGNILERFSAQQFPDLHSELNLSSLELGDSALYFCASSVVSRGSTDTQYFGPGTRLTVL.

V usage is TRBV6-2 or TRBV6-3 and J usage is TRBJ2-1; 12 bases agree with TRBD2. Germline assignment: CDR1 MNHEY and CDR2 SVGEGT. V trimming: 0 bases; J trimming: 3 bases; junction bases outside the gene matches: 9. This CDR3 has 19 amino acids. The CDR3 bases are TGTGCCAGCAGTTACTCCCCCCCGACTAGCGGGGGCGTCTACAATGAGCAGTTCTTC. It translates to CASSYSPPTSGGVYNEQFF.

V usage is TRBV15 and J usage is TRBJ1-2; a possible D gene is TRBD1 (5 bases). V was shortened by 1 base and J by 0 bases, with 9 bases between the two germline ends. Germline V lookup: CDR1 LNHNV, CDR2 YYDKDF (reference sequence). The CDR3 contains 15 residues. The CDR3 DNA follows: TGTGCCACCAGCAGAGGTACAGGAGCTAACTATGGCTACACCTTC. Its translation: CATSRGTGANYGYTF. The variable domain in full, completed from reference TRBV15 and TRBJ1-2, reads DAMVIQNPRYQVTQFGKPVTLSCSQTLNHNVMYWYQQKSSQAPKLLFHYYDKDFNNEADTPDNFQSRRPNTSFCFLDIRSPGLGDTAMYLCATSRGTGANYGYTFGSGTRLTVV.

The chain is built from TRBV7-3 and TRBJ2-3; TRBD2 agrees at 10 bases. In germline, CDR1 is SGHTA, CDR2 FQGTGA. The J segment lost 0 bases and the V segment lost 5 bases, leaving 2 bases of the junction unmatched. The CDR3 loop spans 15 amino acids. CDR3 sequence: CASSQLAGSTDTQYF. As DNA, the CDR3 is TGTGCCAGCAGCCAACTAGCGGGGAGCACAGATACGCAGTATTTT.

DNA of the CDR3: TGTGCCAGCAGTTTTCAGGGTAGGGAGCTGTTTTTT. This encodes CASSFQGRELFF. The J gene is TRBJ2-2, the V gene TRBV27, with a possible D match to TRBD1 (5 bases). The germline CDR1 and CDR2 sequences are MNHEY and SMNVEV (reference sequence). This CDR3 region has 12 residues. V gave up 3 bases and J gave up 9 bases, with 8 bases separating them.

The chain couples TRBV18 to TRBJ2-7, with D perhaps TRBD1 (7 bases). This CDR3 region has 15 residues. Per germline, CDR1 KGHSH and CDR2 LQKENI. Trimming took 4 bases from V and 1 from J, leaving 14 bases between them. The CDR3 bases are TGTGCCAGCTCACACCCAGGGGGGTCGTCCTACGAGCAGTACTTC. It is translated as CASSHPGGSSYEQYF.

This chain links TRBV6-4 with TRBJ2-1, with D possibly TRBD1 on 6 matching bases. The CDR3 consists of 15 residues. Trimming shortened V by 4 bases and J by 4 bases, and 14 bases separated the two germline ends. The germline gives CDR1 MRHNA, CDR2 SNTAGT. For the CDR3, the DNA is TGTGCCAGCAGTGCTAACAGGGTATCTTACAATGAGCAGTTCTTC. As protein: CASSANRVSYNEQFF.

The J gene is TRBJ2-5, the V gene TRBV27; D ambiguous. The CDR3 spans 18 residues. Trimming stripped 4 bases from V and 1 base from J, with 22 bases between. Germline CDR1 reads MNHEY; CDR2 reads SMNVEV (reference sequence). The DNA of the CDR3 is TGTGCCAGCAGTTCCCGCGTTAAGATCGCGGTCGGCCAAGAGACCCAGTACTTC. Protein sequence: CASSSRVKIAVGQETQYF.

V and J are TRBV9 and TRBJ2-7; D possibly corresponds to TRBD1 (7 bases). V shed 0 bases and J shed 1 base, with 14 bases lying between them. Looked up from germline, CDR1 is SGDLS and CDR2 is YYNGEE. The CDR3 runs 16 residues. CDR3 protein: CASSVGAEGASYEQYF. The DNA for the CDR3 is TGTGCCAGCAGCGTAGGGGCGGAGGGGGCGTCCTACGAGCAGTACTTC.

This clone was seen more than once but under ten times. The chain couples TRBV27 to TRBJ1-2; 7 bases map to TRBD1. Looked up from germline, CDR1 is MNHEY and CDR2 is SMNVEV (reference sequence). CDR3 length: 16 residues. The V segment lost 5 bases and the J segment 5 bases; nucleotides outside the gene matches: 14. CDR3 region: CASSRGQRTSAYGYTF. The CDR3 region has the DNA TGTGCCAGCAGTCGGGGACAGCGGACGTCGGCTTATGGCTACACCTTC.

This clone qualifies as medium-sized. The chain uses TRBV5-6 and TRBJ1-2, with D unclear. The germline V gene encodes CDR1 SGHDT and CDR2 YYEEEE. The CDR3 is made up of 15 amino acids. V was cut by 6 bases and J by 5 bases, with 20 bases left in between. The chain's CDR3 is CASIGPREHLYGYTF. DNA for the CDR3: TGTGCCAGCATCGGCCCCCGGGAACATCTTTATGGCTACACCTTC.

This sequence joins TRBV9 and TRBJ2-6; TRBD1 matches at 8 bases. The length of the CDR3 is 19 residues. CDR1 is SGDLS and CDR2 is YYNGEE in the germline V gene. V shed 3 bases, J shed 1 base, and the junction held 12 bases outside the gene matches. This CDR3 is CASSARQGFRASGANVLTF. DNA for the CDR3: TGTGCCAGCAGCGCCCGACAGGGGTTCAGGGCTTCTGGGGCCAACGTCCTGACTTTC.

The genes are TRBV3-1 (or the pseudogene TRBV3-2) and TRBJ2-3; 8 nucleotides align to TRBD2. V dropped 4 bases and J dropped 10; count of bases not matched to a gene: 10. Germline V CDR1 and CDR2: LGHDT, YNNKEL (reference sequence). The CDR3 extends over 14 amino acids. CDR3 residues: CASSPGLASLAQYF. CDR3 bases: TGTGCCAGCAGCCCCGGACTAGCCTCCTTGGCGCAGTATTTT.

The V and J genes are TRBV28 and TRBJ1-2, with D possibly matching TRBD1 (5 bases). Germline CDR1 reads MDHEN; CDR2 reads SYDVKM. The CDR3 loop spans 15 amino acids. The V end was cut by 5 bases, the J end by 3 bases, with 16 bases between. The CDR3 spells CASSLDSQEYYGYTF. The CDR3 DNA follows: TGTGCCAGCAGTCTAGACAGTCAGGAGTACTATGGCTACACCTTC.

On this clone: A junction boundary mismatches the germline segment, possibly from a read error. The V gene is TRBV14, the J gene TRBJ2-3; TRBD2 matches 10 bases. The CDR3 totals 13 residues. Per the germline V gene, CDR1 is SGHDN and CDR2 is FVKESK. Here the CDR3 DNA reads TGTGCCAGCAGCCAAGATACACTAGCGGGGAGTAATTTT. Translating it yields CASSQDTLAGSNF.

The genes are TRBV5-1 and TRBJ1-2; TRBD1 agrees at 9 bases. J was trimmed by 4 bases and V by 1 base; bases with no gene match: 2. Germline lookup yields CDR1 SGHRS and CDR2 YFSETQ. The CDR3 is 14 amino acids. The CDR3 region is CASSLTGGVYGYTF. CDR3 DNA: TGCGCCAGCAGCTTGACAGGGGGCGTCTATGGCTACACCTTC.

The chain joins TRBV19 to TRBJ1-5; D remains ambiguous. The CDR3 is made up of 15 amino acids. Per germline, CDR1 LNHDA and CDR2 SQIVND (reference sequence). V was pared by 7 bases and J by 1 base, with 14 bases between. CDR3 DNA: TGTGCCAGTACTTTCGGGAGCCTCAGCAATCAGCCCCAGCATTTT. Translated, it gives CASTFGSLSNQPQHF.

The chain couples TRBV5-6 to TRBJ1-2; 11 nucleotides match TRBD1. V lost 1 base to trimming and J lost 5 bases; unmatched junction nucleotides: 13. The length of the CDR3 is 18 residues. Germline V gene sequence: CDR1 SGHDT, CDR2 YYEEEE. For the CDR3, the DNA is TGTGCCAGCAGCTTGATGCGGAGGACAGGGGGCGTCTCGTATGGCTACACCTTC. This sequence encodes CASSLMRRTGGVSYGYTF.

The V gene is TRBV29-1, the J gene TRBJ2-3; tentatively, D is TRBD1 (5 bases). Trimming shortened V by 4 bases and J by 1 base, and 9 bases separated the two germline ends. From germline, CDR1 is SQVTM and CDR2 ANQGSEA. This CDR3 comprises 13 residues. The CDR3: CSVARGGTDTQYF. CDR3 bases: TGCAGCGTTGCTAGGGGCGGCACAGATACGCAGTATTTT.